Sequencing of this T cell receptor beta chain was carried out in a study of T-cell memory formation after mild COVID-19. Constant-segment primers were used for 5'RACE, and the resulting TCR alpha and TCR beta cDNA libraries carried sample barcodes and UMIs. TCRdb called the 5' RACE reads again in MiXCR, with one record for every CDR3 protein. Among 80,000 to 95,000 distinct CDR3 sequences listed, around 27% were seen once. Only a few counts were recorded for this clonotype. The CDR3 consists of 15 residues. Germline lookup yields CDR1 ENHRY and CDR2 SYGVKD. The V end lost 3 bases, the J end lost 6 bases, and 17 bases lay between the germline ends.

This TCR came from a man aged 18 to 29 who had mild COVID-19 (a few samples of this study predate the infection). Cell type and time point are not known. J is TRBJ1-1 and V is TRBV10-3; D possibly corresponds to TRBD1 (5 bases). The sequencing input was PBMCs or a T cell subset sorted from them (not recorded which). The CDR3 spells CAISEQDPPASEAFF. CDR3 coding DNA: TGTGCCATCAGTGAACAGGACCCACCTGCGTCTGAAGCTTTCTTT.